A single TCR beta chain is shown here with its context. The data derive from a study of shared clonotypes between healthy human individuals. In germline, CDR1 is SGHNT, CDR2 YYREEE (reference sequence). There are 17 residues in the CDR3. V lost 3 bases, J lost 4 bases, and 12 bases stayed unmatched. Every immunoSEQ plate was one replicate of a subset's evenly spread DNA. Using immunoSEQ multiplex PCR, the repertoire was profiled, and TCRdb retains in-frame clones only, with some absent. The sample holds fewer than 2.5 million clones, over 85% seen once. The sequencing input was naive CD4+ T cells from PBMCs. As for subset: CD45RA+ positively selected. This chain links TRBV5-4 with TRBJ1-2; 10 bases agree with TRBD1. The TCR comes from a man younger than 35 in good health. Some clones in this sample may be carry-over from other donors' samples. This chain's CDR3 is CASSSGTGAADSYGYTF. As DNA, the CDR3 is TGTGCCAGCAGCTCGGGGACAGGGGCCGCTGACTCCTATGGCTACACCTTC.